This TCR beta chain was captured in a study of blood T cell repertoires in COVID-19. In the study overall: The samples span acute and convalescent COVID-19 from the United States, Italy and Spain. Sources were T cells, B-cell-depleted T cells, or PBMCs; the material itself was cDNA or gDNA.

Germline CDR1 and CDR2: LNHDA and SQIVND (reference sequence). The trim removed 2 bases at V and 4 bases at J, leaving 3 bases unmatched. The CDR3 is made up of 15 amino acids. In the study's own analysis: It was from reference gene primer amplification that nucleated cell counts were estimated. Measured with immunoSEQ multiplex PCR; TCRdb has only the in-frame clones, and not every one. V, J and clone size reflect that table, while D and trimming were determined from the DNA. The table records roughly 70,000 clones, approximately 90% of them present only once. The rearrangement links TRBV19 to TRBJ2-1; the match to TRBD2 covers 9 bases. The receptor was isolated from a woman over 75 with active COVID-19. The sequenced material came from peripheral blood. The CDR3 region has the DNA TGTGCCAGTAGTATAAGGCGGGAGGGGTACAATGAGCAGTTCTTC. Encoded protein: CASSIRREGYNEQFF.